This T cell receptor (beta chain) comes out of a study of radiotherapy plus CTLA-4 blockade in lung cancer. Study context: Of the patients, under 20% showed objective responses and under 40% attained disease control. Study-level points and caveats: TCR clones originating in tumors grew in number in blood after radiotherapy plus ipilimumab. Reported findings show early blood T cell clone dynamics, with interferon-beta, best predicted response.

This clone was seen only once. The antigen is not known. Assay used: immunoSEQ multiplex PCR; TCRdb lists only in-frame clones, some missing. The data show just under 60,000 clones, approximately 68% seen once. This CDR3 spans 21 amino acids. The V gene end was trimmed by 0 bases and the J gene end by 4 bases; junction bases not matched to a gene: 23. Germline CDR1 is GTSNPN and CDR2 is SVGIG (reference sequence). Focal radiation plus CTLA-4 blockade with ipilimumab was given to patients with chemo-refractory metastatic non-small-cell lung cancer. The chain is built from TRBV30 and TRBJ2-3, with 9 bases lining up with TRBD1. The sequenced sample was peripheral blood, obtained from a patient treated with radiotherapy plus ipilimumab. The sequence was obtained from a human donor with non-small cell lung cancer whose response to radiotherapy plus ipilimumab could not be evaluated. Written as DNA, the CDR3 is TGTGCCTGGAGTGTATTAGGAACGTGGGACAGGGCTTGGGTCCAACCAGATACGCAGTATTTT. This codes for CAWSVLGTWDRAWVQPDTQYF.